This record looks at one T cell receptor beta chain sequence and its context. Its antigen is unknown. No clone much larger than this one lies a single base away; base qualities are absent. The source of the sample is a study of shared clonotypes between healthy human individuals (TCRdb year 2020). For the wider study: Three men and a couple of women, aged 18 to 49 years, made up the cohort. For each donor, CD4 naive and CD4 memory were each given three plates, CD8 naive was given two plates, and CD8 memory was given one plate. The study deeply sequenced blood TCR repertoires of about 5 healthy adults to estimate repertoire size and the extent of clonotype sharing between individuals. To increase sequencing depth and limit assay-specific biases, TCR repertoire library preparation and sequencing were carried out by different laboratories using diverse techniques. Each donor's leukapheresis produced roughly between roughly 0.94 and 9.5 billion PBMCs. Results the study describes overall, beyond this receptor: Pairwise subsampling led to the expectation that sequencing depth would affect the degree of clonotype sharing among donors. When several donors were compared, the shared fraction of clonotypes was around 4.6% for naive CD4, over 3% for naive CD8, about 2.4% for memory CD4, and 0.35% to 0.5% for memory CD8. Compared with non-shared clonotypes, clonotypes shared by all four sorted-subset donors had higher generation probabilities. Incomplete sequencing was indicated by rarefaction of sorted-subset datasets, despite the large sequencing depth. Naive subsets generally had larger estimated clonotype richness than memory subsets did. The genetic and exposure-history diversity represented was limited by the small number of donors. Only blood was sampled, and tissue TCR repertoires likely differ from those in blood.

V gives up 7 bases and J gives up 0 bases, and the segment between their germline ends measures 4 bases. Measured from the cysteine to the phenylalanine, the CDR3 is 12 residues long. The CDR3 DNA has 36 bases and is translated from base 1. The germline V gene provides CDR1 MDHEN and CDR2 SYDVKM. TCR CDR3 regions were amplified from genomic DNA by multiplex PCR using the deep immunoSEQ assay. Extracted genomic DNA from each cell subset was spread evenly across all wells of several immunoSEQ 96-well plates, with each plate serving as a replicate. Each replicate PCR for sorted subsets received about 220 ng genomic DNA, equal to 28,000 or so T cell genomes. Purified libraries were measured with a Qubit 3.0 fluorometer, size-checked on a Bioanalyzer 2100, and measured again with the KAPA Library Quantification kit. A separate single-read 150-cycle Illumina NextSeq 550 flow cell was used to sequence each immunoSEQ 96-well plate. The study's own analysis went as follows. The immunoSEQ output contained only junctional sequences without quality scores, so filtering could not match that applied to full-length reads. To assign V/J genes and CDR3, sequences were annotated against IMGT germline references using PyIR, a Python wrapper for IgBLAST v1.9. Reads were filtered out if the reads had weak V/J assignments (E-value above 1e-6), no CDR3, stop codons, out-of-frame junctions, or ambiguous translated residues. A V3J clonotype was defined by an identical inferred V gene, J gene, and CDR3 amino acid sequence. Percentage overlap between repertoires was calculated by dividing the number of shared unique clonotypes by the size of the smaller repertoire. RTK rarefaction, the Chao1 estimator, and Recon v2.1 estimates of unobserved clonotypes were used to assess repertoire richness. Generation probabilities were computed with OLGA for all TCRbeta clonotypes obtained by the gDNA method from four donors. TCRdb mirrors the immuneACCESS table, restricted to in-frame sequences. Some clones are absent from its copies; in checked studies, under half trace to an unresolved V gene, and the reason for the others is unknown. Clone size and V and J calls were adopted from that table, with D and trimming inferred from the DNA. Counted in this sample were more than 900,000 clones; about four fifths of them appeared once. Around 0.61% of the sample goes to the ten largest clones.

Healthy HIV-negative adults with no recently reported acute infections or vaccinations were included as donors. All donors were Caucasian adults living in Nashville, Tennessee, USA. CD4+ T cells were enriched through magnetic negative selection, after which naive cells were positively selected on CD45RA and the remaining negative fraction served as the memory subset. Blood was collected by leukapheresis, and PBMCs were isolated by Ficoll-Histopaque density gradient centrifugation and then cryopreserved in liquid nitrogen vapor phase. Analytical flow cytometry was used to check the purity and quantity of each magnetically sorted T cell population. Genomic DNA was isolated from every sorted fraction and measured by UV absorbance on a Nanodrop 2000c.

Sequencing was carried out using memory CD4+ T cells from PBMCs. This specimen's cell subset or site label, per the study, means: CD45RA-negative fraction. The V gene is TRBV28 and the J gene is TRBJ2-1; the D gene identity is not certain. The receptor's source is a man aged 18 to 29 in good health. Some clones in this sample may be carry-over from other donors' samples. The bases read TGTGCCAGCATGGGCTCCTACAATGAGCAGTTCTTC. Its translation reads: CASMGSYNEQFF.